These 10 T cell receptor beta chains were sequenced from one sample in a study of neoadjuvant nivolumab and ipilimumab in lung cancer. Sequencing was performed with immunoSEQ multiplex PCR; in TCRdb, only in-frame clones are kept and a portion is missing. This repertoire shows some 25,000 clones, more than 75% found once; its top ten account for 18%. Material: tumor tissue, obtained after neoadjuvant nivolumab, alone or with ipilimumab, at or shortly before surgery. The receptors were gathered from an adult with non-small cell lung cancer.

The chain recombines TRBV9 with TRBJ2-5; 10 bases are shared with TRBD1. Germline values: CDR1 SGDLS, CDR2 YYNGEE. This CDR3 comprises 19 residues. Trimming took 0 bases from V and 7 from J; bases not matched to a gene: 18. CDR3 amino acids: CASSVGPAGQGESGGTQYF. For the CDR3, the DNA is TGTGCCAGCAGCGTAGGCCCCGCTGGACAGGGGGAGTCCGGCGGGACCCAGTACTTC.

J is TRBJ1-2 and V is TRBV30, with D tentatively TRBD1 (6 bases). The length of the CDR3 is 16 residues. Germline V lookup: CDR1 GTSNPN, CDR2 SVGIG (reference sequence). V shed 0 bases and J shed 5 bases, with 19 bases lying between them. The CDR3 DNA is TGTGCCTGGAGTGTAGCAGGGGCGGCCCCTAGTTATGGCTACACCTTC. Its translation is CAWSVAGAAPSYGYTF.

This rearrangement joins TRBV6-5 to TRBJ1-5; D not certain. The CDR3 consists of 10 residues. The germline gives CDR1 MNHEY, CDR2 SVGAGI. Trimming left V 8 bases short and J 4 bases short, with 3 bases between. In nucleotides, the CDR3 is TGTGCCAGCTCGAATCAGCCCCAGCATTTT. Protein product: CASSNQPQHF.

This clone was counted once. The J gene is TRBJ1-3, the V gene TRBV6-1, with 8 bases fitting TRBD1. After removal of 4 bases from V and 0 bases from J, the junction contained 8 bases not matched to a gene. The germline V gene encodes CDR1 MNHNS and CDR2 SASEGT. CDR3 length: 17 residues. The CDR3 reads CASSGGDRSLSGNTIYF. CDR3 nucleotide sequence: TGTGCCAGCAGTGGAGGGGACAGGAGTCTCTCTGGAAACACCATATATTTT.

V usage is TRBV7-9 and J usage is TRBJ2-7; TRBD1 matches at 7 bases. The V gene end was trimmed by 5 bases and the J gene end by 7 bases; junction bases not matched to a gene: 17. Germline V gene sequence: CDR1 SEHNR, CDR2 FQNEAQ (reference sequence). The CDR3 covers 16 residues. This CDR3 reads CASSPSLGTASREQYF. For the CDR3, the DNA is TGTGCCAGCAGCCCCTCCCTAGGGACAGCGTCTAGGGAGCAGTACTTC.

The rearrangement links TRBV4-2 to TRBJ2-3; TRBD1 matches 8 bases. V lost 0 bases, J lost 5 bases, and 10 bases stayed unmatched. The CDR3 sequence is 17 residues long. Germline V CDR1 and CDR2: LGHNA, YNFKEQ. In DNA form, the CDR3 reads TGTGCCAGCAGCCAAGATCTGGGGGGACAGGTCCAAGATACGCAGTATTTT. Translating it yields CASSQDLGGQVQDTQYF.

The chain joins TRBV30 to TRBJ2-5, with 9 bases fitting TRBD1. Trimming at V came to 4 bases and at J to 6 bases, leaving 6 bases not matched to a gene. The CDR3 runs 13 residues. Germline values: CDR1 GTSNPN, CDR2 SVGIG (reference sequence). The CDR3 sequence is CAWNPQGAQTQYF. The CDR3 DNA reads as TGTGCCTGGAACCCACAGGGGGCACAGACCCAGTACTTC.

The CDR3 protein is CASSYSGTSGEAQYF. Here the CDR3 DNA reads TGTGCCAGCAGTTACTCGGGGACTAGCGGGGAGGCCCAGTACTTC. The genes are TRBV6-5 and TRBJ2-5; 13 bases are shared with TRBD2. CDR1 MNHEY and CDR2 SVGAGI come from the germline V gene. Losses at the gene ends were 0 bases for V and 9 bases for J; bases not matched to a gene: 4. The CDR3 spans 15 residues.

This chain links TRBV19 with TRBJ1-5; D not resolved. The germline V gene encodes CDR1 LNHDA and CDR2 SQIVND (reference sequence). This CDR3 has 15 amino acids. The ends were cut back, 7 bases at V and 0 bases at J, with 13 bases in the middle. The CDR3 bases are TGTGCCAGTACGGTAGTACTTACTAGCAATCAGCCCCAGCATTTT. Translated: CASTVVLTSNQPQHF.

This clone was observed a handful of times. This sequence joins TRBV5-1 and TRBJ1-1; 8 bases are shared with TRBD1. This CDR3 comprises 15 residues. In germline, CDR1 is SGHRS, CDR2 YFSETQ. The junction had 6 bases not matched to a gene; V was cut back by 4 bases and J by 1 base. The CDR3 bases are TGCGCCAGCAGCGTTCAGGGGGCAGGGAACACTGAAGCTTTCTTT. Protein sequence: CASSVQGAGNTEAFF.